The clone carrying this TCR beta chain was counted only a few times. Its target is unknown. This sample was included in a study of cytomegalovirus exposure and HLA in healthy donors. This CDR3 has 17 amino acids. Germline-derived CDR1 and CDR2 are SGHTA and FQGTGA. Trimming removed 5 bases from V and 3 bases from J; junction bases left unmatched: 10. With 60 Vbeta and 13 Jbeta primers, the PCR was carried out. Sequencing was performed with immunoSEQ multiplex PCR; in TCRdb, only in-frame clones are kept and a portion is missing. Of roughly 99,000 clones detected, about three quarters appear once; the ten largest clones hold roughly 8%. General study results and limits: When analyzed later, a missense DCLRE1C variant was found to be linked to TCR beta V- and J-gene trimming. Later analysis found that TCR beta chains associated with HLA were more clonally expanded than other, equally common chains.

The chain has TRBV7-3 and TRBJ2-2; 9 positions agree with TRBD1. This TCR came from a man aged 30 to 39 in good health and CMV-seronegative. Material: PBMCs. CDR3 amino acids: CASSPTGTGLYTGELFF. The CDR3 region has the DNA TGTGCCAGCAGCCCGACCGGGACAGGGCTGTACACCGGGGAGCTGTTTTTT.